Below are 9 T cell receptor beta chains sequenced from a single sample in a study of blood T cell repertoires in COVID-19. Produced via immunoSEQ multiplex PCR; TCRdb's table is partial and in-frame only. The sample contains about 70,000 clones, around 88% of which appear only once. The specimen sequenced was peripheral blood. The receptors derive from a human donor in a cohort sampled during active COVID-19.

The V call is TRBV5-4, the J call TRBJ2-7; 8 bases are a match to TRBD1. The CDR3 is made up of 19 amino acids. Germline V lookup: CDR1 SGHNT, CDR2 YYREEE (reference sequence). V gave up 4 bases and J gave up 3 bases; unmatched junction bases: 21. The CDR3 DNA sequence: TGTGCCAGCAGCGCTCGTGGGCCAGGACAGGGAAGGTCAAACTACGAGCAGTACTTC. Its translation is CASSARGPGQGRSNYEQYF. Filled out from reference TRBV5-4 and TRBJ2-7, the complete variable domain reads ETGVTQSPTHLIKTRGQQVTLRCSSQSGHNTVSWYQQALGQGPQFIFQYYREEENGRGNFPPRFSGLQFPNYSSELNVNALELDDSALYLCASSARGPGQGRSNYEQYFGPGTRLTVT.

The rearrangement joins TRBV6-5 to TRBJ2-1; 13 bases line up with TRBD2. J gave up 6 bases and V 5 bases, and 4 bases lay outside the gene matches. There are 15 residues in the CDR3. Germline-derived CDR1 and CDR2 are MNHEY and SVGAGI. In nucleotides, the CDR3 is TGTGCCAGCAGTCGACTAGCGGGGGGCTCCAATGAGCAGTTCTTC. Protein: CASSRLAGGSNEQFF.

The J gene is TRBJ1-5, the V gene TRBV2; TRBD1 matches at 8 bases. The CDR3 totals 14 residues. Unmatched junction bases numbered 5, after V lost 7 bases and J lost 3 bases. Germline V gene lookup returns CDR1 SNHLY and CDR2 FYNNEI. The CDR3 DNA reads TGTGCCAGCAAGGACAGGGAGGCCAATCAGCCCCAGCATTTT. It yields the protein CASKDREANQPQHF. Complete variable domain (other parts from reference TRBV2 and TRBJ1-5): EPEVTQTPSHQVTQMGQEVILRCVPISNHLYFYWYRQILGQKVEFLVSFYNNEISEKSEIFDDQFSVERPDGSNFTLKIRSTKLEDSAMYFCASKDREANQPQHFGDGTRLSIL.

This rearrangement joins TRBV6-2 or TRBV6-3 to TRBJ2-7; 8 positions agree with TRBD1. Per germline, CDR1 MNHEY and CDR2 SVGEGT. V dropped 4 bases and J dropped 3; count of bases not matched to a gene: 5. This CDR3 comprises 14 residues. The DNA for the CDR3 is TGTGCCAGCAGTTCCAGGACAGGGATCTACGAGCAGTACTTC. Translated: CASSSRTGIYEQYF.

The CDR3 protein is CASSPTGVSSIGYTF. CDR3 bases: TGTGCCAGCTCACCGACAGGGGTTTCGTCTATCGGCTACACCTTC. The genes are TRBV18 and TRBJ1-2; TRBD1 agrees at 8 bases. CDR1 and CDR2 from the germline V gene are KGHSH and LQKENI. This CDR3 has 15 amino acids. Trimming at V came to 3 bases and at J to 8 bases, leaving 11 bases not matched to a gene.

This clone has a handful of counts. The genes are TRBV7-2 and TRBJ1-2; the D is unclear. CDR1 is SGHTA and CDR2 is FQGNSA in the germline V gene. The CDR3 covers 16 residues. Trimming took 1 base from V and 0 from J, leaving 12 bases between them. This CDR3 reads CASSLDSVAANYGYTF. DNA of the CDR3: TGTGCCAGCAGCTTAGACAGTGTGGCAGCTAACTATGGCTACACCTTC.

This clone has more than one count but fewer than ten. The gene calls are TRBV19 and TRBJ1-1, with D perhaps TRBD1 (5 bases). Trimming took off 6 bases at V and 7 bases at J, with 9 bases between the two ends. The germline gives CDR1 LNHDA, CDR2 SQIVND (reference sequence). This CDR3 spans 11 amino acids. The CDR3 spells CASRRDFEAFF. Here the CDR3 DNA reads TGTGCCAGTAGACGGGACTTTGAAGCTTTCTTT.

The rearrangement uses TRBV6-5 and TRBJ2-2, with D perhaps matching TRBD1 (5 bases). CDR1 is MNHEY, CDR2 SVGAGI, per germline. V lost 7 bases and J 7 bases, leaving 10 bases between the germline ends. The CDR3 spans 12 residues. The CDR3 DNA is TGTGCCAGCAAGCGAAGGGGCGGGGAGCTGTTTTTT. Its translation: CASKRRGGELFF.

The chain combines TRBV19 with TRBJ2-7, with D hard to call. The V gene's germline CDR1 is LNHDA and CDR2 SQIVND (reference sequence). Trimming took 5 bases from V and 2 from J, leaving 16 bases between them. This CDR3 is built from 15 residues. The CDR3 nucleotides are TGTGCCAGTAGTTTCTCCTTACTCACCGCCTACGAGCAGTACTTC. Its translation is CASSFSLLTAYEQYF.